Shown below are 30 T cell receptor beta chains from a single sample sequenced in a study of blood T cells in healthy people across ages. For the second PCR, which ran for about 6 to 12 cycles, a sample-barcoded 5' primer and a J-beta primer mix were used. Each CDR3 protein gets one entry after TCRdb re-called the 5' RACE reads with MiXCR. The sample has some 1.7 million distinct CDR3 sequences, 25% to 30% seen once; the top ten hold 7.7%. The source material was blood. Source of these receptors: a woman in her 30s in good health.

This clonotype was seen repeatedly, ten times or more. The chain couples TRBV7-2 to TRBJ2-5; TRBD2 might be the D (5 bases). Germline-derived CDR1 and CDR2 are SGHTA and FQGNSA. V gave up 4 bases and J gave up 5 bases, with 11 bases separating them. The CDR3 loop spans 13 amino acids. CDR3 sequence (DNA): TGTGCCAGCAGCTCAGGACTGCTGGAGACCCAGTACTTC. This encodes CASSSGLLETQYF.

This clonotype came up a few times. The chain uses TRBV21-1 and TRBJ2-4; the table calls TRBD1, which could not be checked here. TRBV21-1 is a documented pseudogene. This CDR3 is 14 amino acids long. CDR3 DNA sequence: TGTGCCAGCGAGGGGAGGGACAGGTCGTTTGAGCAGTACTTC. It is translated as CASEGRDRSFEQYF.

For the CDR3, the DNA is TGTGCCAGCAGCTTTAGCGGGGGGGCCGAGGATACGCAGTATTTT. Translating it yields CASSFSGGAEDTQYF. V and J are TRBV7-6 and TRBJ2-3, with 11 bases identical to TRBD2. Germline CDR1 is SGHVS and CDR2 is FNYEAQ. The CDR3 is 15 residues long. The V segment lost 3 bases and the J segment 6 bases; nucleotides outside the gene matches: 5.

This clonotype was recorded a few times. The chain uses TRBV20-1 and TRBJ2-1; no reliable D call. CDR3 size: 14 residues. Trimming took 0 bases from V and 6 from J, leaving 12 bases between them. CDR1 and CDR2 (germline): DFQATT, SNEGSKA (reference sequence). In nucleotides, the CDR3 is TGCAGTGCTAGAGATCGGGTCTTGGGCAATGAGCAGTTCTTC. This translates into CSARDRVLGNEQFF.

This clonotype was found a few times. The rearrangement joins TRBV29-1 to TRBJ1-1; 7 bases agree with TRBD1. The CDR3 is made up of 12 amino acids. V shed 6 bases and J 7 bases; nucleotides not matched to a gene: 8. Germline values: CDR1 SQVTM, CDR2 ANQGSEA. The CDR3 DNA is TGCAGCGTGGCGGGGCCAGGGGGTGAAGCTTTCTTT. Translating gives CSVAGPGGEAFF.

This sequence joins TRBV29-1 and TRBJ2-5, with a weak D call TRBD1 (7 bases). Germline CDR1 is SQVTM and CDR2 is ANQGSEA. The germline V and J ends were trimmed by 5 bases and 5 bases, with 30 bases remaining between them. The CDR3 is made up of 18 amino acids. The CDR3 loop is CSVFLPSTGSSRGETQYF. The CDR3 coding sequence is TGCAGCGTTTTCCTGCCCTCGACAGGGTCAAGTCGGGGGGAGACCCAGTACTTC.

This clonotype was seen a handful of times. This sequence joins TRBV11-2 and TRBJ2-3, with D possibly TRBD1 on 7 matching bases. CDR3 length: 15 amino acids. Trimming took off 4 bases at V and 3 bases at J, with 14 bases between the two ends. In germline, CDR1 is SGHAT, CDR2 FQNNGV. The CDR3 sequence is CASSSQGGLTDTQYF. CDR3 DNA: TGTGCCAGCAGCTCTCAGGGGGGCTTAACAGATACGCAGTATTTT.

This clonotype was detected a few times. V and J are TRBV4-1 and TRBJ2-1, with TRBD2 matching over 7 bases. CDR1 is MGHRA and CDR2 is YSYEKL in the germline V gene. The CDR3 is 14 residues long. Trimming removed 3 bases from V and 5 bases from J; junction bases left unmatched: 4. The CDR3 region is CASSQSSGNNEQFF. CDR3 bases: TGCGCCAGCAGCCAGTCTAGCGGCAACAATGAGCAGTTCTTC.

The chain employs TRBV12-3 or TRBV12-4 and TRBJ2-1, with D possibly being TRBD1 or TRBD2 (5 bases each). V was shortened by 4 bases and J by 3 bases, with 13 bases between the two germline ends. The CDR3 is 15 residues long. CDR3 in DNA: TGTGCCAGCAGTTCGATGTTGGGGGACTACAATGAGCAGTTCTTC. As protein: CASSSMLGDYNEQFF.

This clonotype appeared a few times. J is TRBJ2-7 and V is TRBV7-2; 9 bases line up with TRBD2. In germline, CDR1 is SGHTA, CDR2 FQGNSA. There are 13 residues in the CDR3. V lost 6 bases to trimming and J lost 6 bases; unmatched junction nucleotides: 6. The CDR3 nucleotides are TGTGCCAGCAGTCCTAGCGGGGCGGCCGAGCAGTACTTC. This codes for CASSPSGAAEQYF.

The CDR3 sequence: CSARAGGSGVYEQYF. The DNA for the CDR3 is TGCAGTGCTAGAGCTGGAGGTAGCGGAGTCTACGAGCAGTACTTC. The chain employs TRBV20-1 and TRBJ2-7; weak D call: TRBD2 (6 bases). The CDR3 is 15 amino acids. Germline V gene data show CDR1 as DFQATT and CDR2 as SNEGSKA (reference sequence). Trimming removed 1 base from V and 3 bases from J, with 16 bases in between.

The V gene is TRBV7-9, the J gene TRBJ2-7; a possible D gene is TRBD2 (6 bases). Looked up from germline, CDR1 is SEHNR and CDR2 is FQNEAQ (reference sequence). V lost 10 bases and J lost 3, with 19 bases in between. This CDR3 comprises 14 residues. The CDR3 bases are TGTGCCAACTGCCCCCGGAGGGCTATCTACGAGCAGTACTTC. Its protein is CANCPRRAIYEQYF.

This clonotype showed up many times. DNA for the CDR3: TGTGCCAGCAGCTGGGACAACCCAGAGACCCAGTACTTC. Translating it yields CASSWDNPETQYF. The chain recombines TRBV7-2 with TRBJ2-5; D perhaps matches TRBD1 (6 bases). This CDR3 is built from 13 residues. The ends were cut back, 4 bases at V and 4 bases at J, with 10 bases in the middle. CDR1 SGHTA and CDR2 FQGNSA come from the germline V gene.

Notes on this clonotype: A single base separates this from a much larger clone, so it may be a read error. CDR3: CASSSDRGRNEQFF. The CDR3 nucleotides are TGTGCCAGCAGCTCTGACAGGGGGCGTAATGAGCAGTTCTTC. This chain connects TRBV7-3 to TRBJ2-1; 10 bases match TRBD1. The J segment lost 7 bases and the V segment lost 4 bases, leaving 4 bases of the junction unmatched. CDR3 size: 14 residues. Germline V gene sequence: CDR1 SGHTA, CDR2 FQGTGA.

This clonotype came up a few times. One end of the junction fails to match germline, which may point to a read error. V and J are TRBV7-6 and TRBJ2-1, with a possible D match to TRBD2 (5 bases). CDR1 and CDR2 (germline): SGHVS, FNYEAQ. This CDR3 comprises 14 residues. CDR3 sequence reads: CVSSPPPGYNEQFF. CDR3 nucleotide sequence: TGTGTCAGCAGCCCGCCCCCGGGATACAATGAGCAGTTCTTC.

This clonotype was seen repeatedly, ten times or more. The V gene is TRBV9, the J gene TRBJ2-1; D gene unclear. V lost 1 base to trimming and J lost 0 bases, with 11 bases between them. The germline V gene has CDR1 SGDLS and CDR2 YYNGEE. The CDR3 contains 16 residues. In DNA form, the CDR3 reads TGTGCCAGCAGCGTATTATCAGGAAGCTCCTACAATGAGCAGTTCTTC. Protein: CASSVLSGSSYNEQFF. Full variable domain (missing parts from reference TRBV9 and TRBJ2-1): DSGVTQTPKHLITATGQRVTLRCSPRSGDLSVYWYQQSLDQGLQFLIQYYNGEERAKGNILERFSAQQFPDLHSELNLSSLELGDSALYFCASSVLSGSSYNEQFFGPGTRLTVL.

This clonotype was detected ten times or more. The genes are TRBV6-5 and TRBJ2-5, with D unclear. Germline-derived CDR1 and CDR2 are MNHEY and SVGAGI. This CDR3 has 14 amino acids. The V gene lost 0 bases and the J gene lost 7 bases, with 12 bases spanning the gap. The CDR3 is CASSYSSPVVTQYF. DNA of the CDR3: TGTGCCAGCAGTTACTCCTCCCCGGTTGTGACCCAGTACTTC.

In this sample, this clonotype turned up many times. The chain combines TRBV7-9 with TRBJ2-5, with a tentative D call TRBD1 (6 bases). The germline V gene encodes CDR1 SEHNR and CDR2 FQNEAQ (reference sequence). The V and J ends lost 5 bases and 1 base respectively, with 14 bases between them. The CDR3 is made up of 15 amino acids. The CDR3 protein is CASSPGDIGQETQYF. The CDR3 DNA reads as TGTGCCAGCAGCCCCGGGGACATCGGCCAAGAGACCCAGTACTTC.

This clonotype was detected only a few times. V gene TRBV2 combines with J gene TRBJ2-4; no clear D gene. The CDR3 runs to 17 residues. Per germline, CDR1 SNHLY and CDR2 FYNNEI. V dropped 5 bases and J dropped 4 bases, with 21 bases sitting between them. Here the CDR3 DNA reads TGTGCCAGCAGTCCCTTTTTTTTGACTCTCGATAAAAACATTCAGTACTTC. Translating it yields CASSPFFLTLDKNIQYF.

This chain uses TRBV27 with TRBJ1-2; no clear D. CDR3 size: 14 residues. In germline, CDR1 is MNHEY, CDR2 SMNVEV (reference sequence). Trimming left V 4 bases short and J 3 bases short, with 12 bases between. CDR3 sequence (DNA): TGTGCCAGCAGTTCCTCGAACACCGACTATGGCTACACCTTC. As protein: CASSSSNTDYGYTF.

This chain connects TRBV4-1 to TRBJ1-2; 12 positions agree with TRBD1. Germline V gene lookup returns CDR1 MGHRA and CDR2 YSYEKL. Losses at the gene ends were 4 bases for V and 6 bases for J; bases not matched to a gene: 9. CDR3 size: 16 residues. As DNA, the CDR3 is TGCGCCAGCAGCCTCTCCCGGGACAGGGGGCGAGATGGCTACACCTTC. Its protein product is CASSLSRDRGRDGYTF.

V gene TRBV11-2 combines with J gene TRBJ2-5; D unresolved. V was pared by 8 bases and J by 2 bases, with 12 bases between. The CDR3 is 13 amino acids. Per germline, CDR1 SGHAT and CDR2 FQNNGV. The CDR3 loop is CASARTIQETQYF. DNA of the CDR3: TGTGCCAGCGCAAGAACGATACAAGAGACCCAGTACTTC.

V usage is TRBV5-1 and J usage is TRBJ2-7; a possible D gene is TRBD1 (6 bases). Germline V lookup: CDR1 SGHRS, CDR2 YFSETQ. The CDR3 sequence is 14 residues long. Trimming removed 4 bases from V and 6 bases from J, with 17 bases in between. In DNA, the CDR3 is TGCGCCAGCAGCCCCACGCGTGAGGGGGTCGAGCAGTACTTC. It is translated as CASSPTREGVEQYF.

The chain has TRBV5-1 and TRBJ2-1, with D maybe TRBD2 (6 bases). Per germline, CDR1 SGHRS and CDR2 YFSETQ. The ends were cut back, 1 base at V and 3 bases at J, with 8 bases in the middle. The CDR3 sequence is 14 residues long. Here the CDR3 reads CASSLREFYNEQFF. Here the CDR3 DNA reads TGCGCCAGCAGCTTGCGGGAGTTCTACAATGAGCAGTTCTTC. The full variable domain, with the rest looked up from reference TRBV5-1 and TRBJ2-1, is KAGVTQTPRYLIKTRGQQVTLSCSPISGHRSVSWYQQTPGQGLQFLFEYFSETQRNKGNFPGRFSGRQFSNSRSEMNVSTLELGDSALYLCASSLREFYNEQFFGPGTRLTVL.

This clonotype was detected only a few times. V and J are TRBV11-2 and TRBJ2-1; D remains ambiguous. The V gene's germline CDR1 is SGHAT and CDR2 FQNNGV. The CDR3 is made up of 12 amino acids. V dropped 0 bases and J dropped 12 bases, with 9 bases sitting between them. The CDR3 DNA reads TGTGCCAGCAGCTTAGATCAATTGAGGCAGTTCTTC. This sequence encodes CASSLDQLRQFF.

The chain carries TRBV13 and TRBJ2-1; no definite D call. Germline V lookup: CDR1 PRHDT, CDR2 FYEKMQ (reference sequence). The CDR3 has 14 residues. V lost 7 bases and J lost 4, with 14 bases in between. CDR3 loop: CASIYRAHYNEQFF. The CDR3 nucleotides are TGTGCCAGCATCTACCGGGCCCATTACAATGAGCAGTTCTTC.

This clonotype has just a few counts. The chain employs TRBV7-2 and TRBJ2-6; D not certain. V was pared by 5 bases and J by 0 bases, with 11 bases between. The CDR3 consists of 16 residues. Looked up from germline, CDR1 is SGHTA and CDR2 is FQGNSA. The CDR3 DNA reads as TGTGCCAGCAGCGTCCCGGGTGCCTCTGGGGCCAACGTCCTGACTTTC. Protein product: CASSVPGASGANVLTF. Full variable domain (missing parts from reference TRBV7-2 and TRBJ2-6): GAGVSQSPSNKVTEKGKDVELRCDPISGHTALYWYRQSLGQGLEFLIYFQGNSAPDKSGLPSDRFSAERTGGSVSTLTIQRTQQEDSAVYLCASSVPGASGANVLTFGAGSRLTVL.

There are many counts of this clonotype. J is TRBJ2-3 and V is TRBV28, with D possibly being TRBD1 (6 bases). The germline CDR1 and CDR2 sequences are MDHEN and SYDVKM. The CDR3 length is 12 residues. Trimming pared 8 bases from V and 3 bases from J, leaving 9 bases between. The CDR3 bases are TGTGCCAGCTCAACAGGGACAGATACGCAGTATTTT. Translating it yields CASSTGTDTQYF.

This clonotype was recorded at least ten times. This chain joins TRBV29-1 and TRBJ2-7, with TRBD1 identical over 11 bases. The germline CDR1 and CDR2 sequences are SQVTM and ANQGSEA. The V and J ends lost 6 bases and 6 bases, in that order; junction bases with no gene match: 7. CDR3 size: 13 residues. The CDR3 sequence is CSVDRGPSREQYF. The CDR3 coding sequence is TGCAGCGTGGACAGGGGGCCGTCACGCGAGCAGTACTTC.

This clonotype was observed many times. V usage is TRBV15 and J usage is TRBJ2-5; D unclear. Trimming removed 3 bases from V and 5 bases from J, with 10 bases in between. Germline CDR1 reads LNHNV; CDR2 reads YYDKDF (reference sequence). The CDR3 has 13 amino acids. The CDR3 reads CATSRGTGETQYF. CDR3 in DNA: TGTGCCACCAGCAGGGGCACGGGTGAGACCCAGTACTTC.